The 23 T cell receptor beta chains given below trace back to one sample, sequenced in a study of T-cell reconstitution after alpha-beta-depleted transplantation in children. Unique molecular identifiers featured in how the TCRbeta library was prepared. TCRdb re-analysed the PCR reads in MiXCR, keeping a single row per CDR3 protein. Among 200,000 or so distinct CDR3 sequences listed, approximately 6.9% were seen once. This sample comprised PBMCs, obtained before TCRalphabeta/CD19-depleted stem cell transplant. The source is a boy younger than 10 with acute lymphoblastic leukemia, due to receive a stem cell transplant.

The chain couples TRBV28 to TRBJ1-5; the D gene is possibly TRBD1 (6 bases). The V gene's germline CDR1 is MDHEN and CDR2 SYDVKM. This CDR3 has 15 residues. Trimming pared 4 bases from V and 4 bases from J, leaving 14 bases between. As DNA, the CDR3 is TGTGCCAGCAGTTCCACAGGGAAAATGAATCAGCCCCAGCATTTT. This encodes CASSSTGKMNQPQHF.

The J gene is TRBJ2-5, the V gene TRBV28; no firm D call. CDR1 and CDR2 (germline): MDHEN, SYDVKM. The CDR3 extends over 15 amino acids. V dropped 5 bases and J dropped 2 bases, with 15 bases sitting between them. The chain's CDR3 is CASSEFEPRQETQYF. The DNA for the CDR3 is TGTGCCAGCAGTGAATTCGAGCCCCGGCAAGAGACCCAGTACTTC.

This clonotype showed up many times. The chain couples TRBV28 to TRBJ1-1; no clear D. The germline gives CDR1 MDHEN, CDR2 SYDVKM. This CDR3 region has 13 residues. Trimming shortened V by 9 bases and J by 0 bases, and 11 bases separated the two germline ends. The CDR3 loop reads CARTRRVNTEAFF. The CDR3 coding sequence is TGTGCCAGAACCCGCCGGGTGAACACTGAAGCTTTCTTT.

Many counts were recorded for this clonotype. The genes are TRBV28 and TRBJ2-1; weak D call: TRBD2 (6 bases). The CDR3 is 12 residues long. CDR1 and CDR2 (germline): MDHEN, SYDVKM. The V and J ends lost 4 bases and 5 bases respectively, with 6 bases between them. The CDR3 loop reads CASSWTNNEQFF. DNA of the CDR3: TGTGCCAGCAGTTGGACTAACAATGAGCAGTTCTTC.

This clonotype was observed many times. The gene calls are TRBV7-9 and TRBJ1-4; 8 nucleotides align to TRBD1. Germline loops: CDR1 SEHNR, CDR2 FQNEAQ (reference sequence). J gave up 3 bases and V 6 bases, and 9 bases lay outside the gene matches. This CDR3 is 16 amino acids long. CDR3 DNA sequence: TGTGCCAGCAGGCCAACAGGGGGGGTGGCTAATGAAAAACTGTTTTTT. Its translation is CASRPTGGVANEKLFF.

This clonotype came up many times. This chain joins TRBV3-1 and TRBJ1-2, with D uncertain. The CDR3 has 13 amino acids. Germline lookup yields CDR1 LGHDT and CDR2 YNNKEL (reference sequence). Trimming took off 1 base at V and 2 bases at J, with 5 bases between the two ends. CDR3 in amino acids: CASSQGQNYGYTF. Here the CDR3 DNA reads TGTGCCAGCAGCCAAGGGCAGAACTATGGCTACACCTTC.

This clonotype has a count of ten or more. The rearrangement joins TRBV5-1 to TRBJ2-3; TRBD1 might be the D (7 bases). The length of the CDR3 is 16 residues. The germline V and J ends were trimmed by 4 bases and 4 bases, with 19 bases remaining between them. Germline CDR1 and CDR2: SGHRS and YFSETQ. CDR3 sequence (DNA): TGCGCCAGCAGCATAGCCCGGAGGGGGCCCCCAGATACGCAGTATTTT. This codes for CASSIARRGPPDTQYF. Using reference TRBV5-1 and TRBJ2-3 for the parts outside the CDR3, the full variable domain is KAGVTQTPRYLIKTRGQQVTLSCSPISGHRSVSWYQQTPGQGLQFLFEYFSETQRNKGNFPGRFSGRQFSNSRSEMNVSTLELGDSALYLCASSIARRGPPDTQYFGPGTRLTVL.

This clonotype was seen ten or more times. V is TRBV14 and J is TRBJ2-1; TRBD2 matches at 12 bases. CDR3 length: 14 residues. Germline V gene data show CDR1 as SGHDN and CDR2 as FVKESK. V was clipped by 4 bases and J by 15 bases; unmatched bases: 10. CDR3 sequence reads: CASSPGASGGAPFF. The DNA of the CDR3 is TGTGCCAGCAGCCCAGGGGCTAGCGGGGGGGCCCCGTTCTTC.

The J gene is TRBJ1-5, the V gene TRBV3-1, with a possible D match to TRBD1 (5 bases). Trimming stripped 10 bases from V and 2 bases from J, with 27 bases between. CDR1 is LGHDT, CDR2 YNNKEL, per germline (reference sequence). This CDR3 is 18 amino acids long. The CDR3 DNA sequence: TGTGCCATCAGTTTCTCTGGCCCTCAGGGTCTGGGCAATCAGCCCCAGCATTTT. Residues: CAISFSGPQGLGNQPQHF.

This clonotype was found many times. The CDR3 DNA is TGTGCCAGCAGTTACTTTAGTACGTCCGAGCAGTACTTC. It translates to CASSYFSTSEQYF. The gene calls are TRBV6-5 and TRBJ2-7, with unresolved D. Germline V CDR1 and CDR2: MNHEY, SVGAGI. Trimming took 1 base from V and 6 from J, leaving 10 bases between them. The CDR3 is made up of 13 amino acids.

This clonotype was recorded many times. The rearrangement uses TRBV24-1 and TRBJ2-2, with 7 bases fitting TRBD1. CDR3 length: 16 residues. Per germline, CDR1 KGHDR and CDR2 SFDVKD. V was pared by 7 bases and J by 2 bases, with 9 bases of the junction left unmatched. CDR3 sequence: CATSRGNRGNTGELFF. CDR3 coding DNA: TGTGCCACCAGCAGAGGAAACAGGGGCAACACCGGGGAGCTGTTTTTT.

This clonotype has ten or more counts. The CDR3 region has the DNA TGTGCCAGCAGTTTATGGACAGGGAGCACAGATACGCAGTATTTT. It is translated as CASSLWTGSTDTQYF. The chain has TRBV28 and TRBJ2-3; TRBD1 aligns across 7 bases. CDR1 MDHEN and CDR2 SYDVKM come from the germline V gene. The length of the CDR3 is 15 residues. With 0 bases clipped from V and 0 bases from J, the junction kept 0 bases outside the gene matches.

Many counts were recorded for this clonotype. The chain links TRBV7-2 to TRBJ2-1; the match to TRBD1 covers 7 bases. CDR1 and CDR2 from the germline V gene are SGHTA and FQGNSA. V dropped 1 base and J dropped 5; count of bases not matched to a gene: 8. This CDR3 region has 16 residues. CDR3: CASSLETGRANNEQFF. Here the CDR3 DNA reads TGTGCCAGCAGCTTAGAGACAGGGCGCGCCAACAATGAGCAGTTCTTC.

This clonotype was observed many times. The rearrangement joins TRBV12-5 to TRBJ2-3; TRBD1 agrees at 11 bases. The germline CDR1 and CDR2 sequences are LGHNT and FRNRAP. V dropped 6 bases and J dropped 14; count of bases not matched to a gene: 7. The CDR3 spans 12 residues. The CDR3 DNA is TGTGCTAGTGGGCCAACCGGGACAGGGGGGTATTTT. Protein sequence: CASGPTGTGGYF.

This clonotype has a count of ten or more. CDR3 amino acids: CASSLTGSFDEAFF. CDR3 in DNA: TGTGCCAGCAGTTTGACAGGGTCGTTTGATGAAGCTTTCTTT. This chain joins TRBV7-9 and TRBJ1-1; 7 positions match TRBD1. The CDR3 spans 14 residues. Per germline, CDR1 SEHNR and CDR2 FQNEAQ (reference sequence). With V trimmed by 6 bases and J by 7 bases, 11 bases remained unmatched. Full variable domain (missing parts from reference TRBV7-9 and TRBJ1-1): DTGVSQNPRHKITKRGQNVTFRCDPISEHNRLYWYRQTLGQGPEFLTYFQNEAQLEKSRLLSDRFSAERPKGSFSTLEIQRTEQGDSAMYLCASSLTGSFDEAFFGQGTRLTVV.

The CDR3 nucleotides are TGTGCCACCAGTGAACTTGGCGGGGACGAGCAGTACTTC. Its translation: CATSELGGDEQYF. This rearrangement joins TRBV24-1 to TRBJ2-7; D is possibly TRBD2 (6 bases). Trimming cost V 4 bases and J 5 bases, with 11 bases left between them. The CDR3 runs to 13 residues. CDR1 is KGHDR and CDR2 is SFDVKD in the germline V gene.

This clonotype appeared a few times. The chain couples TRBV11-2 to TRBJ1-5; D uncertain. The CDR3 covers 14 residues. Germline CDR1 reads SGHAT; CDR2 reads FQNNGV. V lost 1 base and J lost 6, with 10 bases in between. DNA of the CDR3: TGTGCCAGCAGCTTAGGAGACGAGGGTCAGCCCCAGCATTTT. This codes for CASSLGDEGQPQHF. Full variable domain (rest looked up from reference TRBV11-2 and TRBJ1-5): EAGVAQSPRYKIIEKRQSVAFWCNPISGHATLYWYQQILGQGPKLLIQFQNNGVVDDSQLPKDRFSAERLKGVDSTLKIQPAKLEDSAVYLCASSLGDEGQPQHFGDGTRLSIL.

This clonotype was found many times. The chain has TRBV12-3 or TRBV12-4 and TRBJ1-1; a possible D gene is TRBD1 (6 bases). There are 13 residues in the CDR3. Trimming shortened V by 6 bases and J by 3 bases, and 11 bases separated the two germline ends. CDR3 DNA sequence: TGTGCCAGCAGCAACAGGGAGGACACTGAAGCTTTCTTT. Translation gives CASSNREDTEAFF.

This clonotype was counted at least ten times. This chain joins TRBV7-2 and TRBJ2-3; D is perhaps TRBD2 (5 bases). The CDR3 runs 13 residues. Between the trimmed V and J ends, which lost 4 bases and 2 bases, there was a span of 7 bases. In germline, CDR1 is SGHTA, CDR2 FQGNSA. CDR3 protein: CASSSRDTDTQYF. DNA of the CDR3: TGTGCCAGCAGCTCCCGGGACACAGATACGCAGTATTTT. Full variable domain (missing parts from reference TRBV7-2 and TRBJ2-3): GAGVSQSPSNKVTEKGKDVELRCDPISGHTALYWYRQSLGQGLEFLIYFQGNSAPDKSGLPSDRFSAERTGGSVSTLTIQRTQQEDSAVYLCASSSRDTDTQYFGPGTRLTVL.

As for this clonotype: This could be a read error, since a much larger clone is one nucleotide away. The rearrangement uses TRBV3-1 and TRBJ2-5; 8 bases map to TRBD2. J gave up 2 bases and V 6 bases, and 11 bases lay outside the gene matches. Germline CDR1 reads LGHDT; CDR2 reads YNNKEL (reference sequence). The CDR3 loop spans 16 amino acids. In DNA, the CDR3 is TGTGCCAGCAGACCCGAACCGGGACTAGTACAAGAGACCCAGTACTTC. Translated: CASRPEPGLVQETQYF.

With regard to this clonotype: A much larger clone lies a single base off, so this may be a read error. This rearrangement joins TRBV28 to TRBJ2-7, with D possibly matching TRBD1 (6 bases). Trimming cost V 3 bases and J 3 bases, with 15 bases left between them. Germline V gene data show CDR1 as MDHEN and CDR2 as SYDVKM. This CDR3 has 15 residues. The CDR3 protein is CASSFSGVSHYEQYF. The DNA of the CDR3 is TGTGCCAGCAGTTTTTCAGGGGTATCCCACTACGAGCAGTACTTC.

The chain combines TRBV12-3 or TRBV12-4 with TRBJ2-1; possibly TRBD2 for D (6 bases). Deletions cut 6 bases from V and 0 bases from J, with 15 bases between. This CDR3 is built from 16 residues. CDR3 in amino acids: CASSIHVGGSYNEQFF. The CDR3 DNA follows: TGTGCCAGCAGCATCCACGTGGGGGGCTCCTACAATGAGCAGTTCTTC.

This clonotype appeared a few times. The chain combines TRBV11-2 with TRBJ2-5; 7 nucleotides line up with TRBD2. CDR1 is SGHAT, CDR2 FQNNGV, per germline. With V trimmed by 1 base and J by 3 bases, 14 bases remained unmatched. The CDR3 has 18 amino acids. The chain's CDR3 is CASSLGGGRRGAEETQYF. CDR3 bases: TGTGCCAGCAGCTTAGGGGGAGGGCGGCGCGGCGCGGAAGAGACCCAGTACTTC.